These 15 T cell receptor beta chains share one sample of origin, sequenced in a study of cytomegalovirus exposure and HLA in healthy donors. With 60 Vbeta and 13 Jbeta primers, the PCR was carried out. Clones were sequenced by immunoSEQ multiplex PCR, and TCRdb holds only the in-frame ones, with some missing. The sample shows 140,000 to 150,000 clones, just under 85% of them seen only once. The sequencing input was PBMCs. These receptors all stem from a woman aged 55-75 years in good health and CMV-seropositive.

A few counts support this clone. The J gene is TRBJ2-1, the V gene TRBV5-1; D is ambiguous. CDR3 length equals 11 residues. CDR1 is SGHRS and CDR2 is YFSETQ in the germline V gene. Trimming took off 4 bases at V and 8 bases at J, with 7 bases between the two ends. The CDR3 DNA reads TGCGCCAGCAGCCTCCTAGATGAGCAGTTCTTC. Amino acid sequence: CASSLLDEQFF.

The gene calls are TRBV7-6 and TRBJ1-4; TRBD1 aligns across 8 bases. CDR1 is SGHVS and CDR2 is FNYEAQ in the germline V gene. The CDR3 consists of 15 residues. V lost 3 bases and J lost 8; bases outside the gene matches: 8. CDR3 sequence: CASSFGAGGGEKLFF. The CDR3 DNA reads TGTGCCAGCAGCTTTGGTGCAGGGGGCGGGGAAAAACTGTTTTTT.

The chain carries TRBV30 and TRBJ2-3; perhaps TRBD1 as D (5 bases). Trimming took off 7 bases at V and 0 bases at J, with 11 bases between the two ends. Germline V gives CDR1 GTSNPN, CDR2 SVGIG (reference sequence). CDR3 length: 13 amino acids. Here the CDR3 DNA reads TGTGCCTTTGACAGTGCCAGCACAGATACGCAGTATTTT. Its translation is CAFDSASTDTQYF. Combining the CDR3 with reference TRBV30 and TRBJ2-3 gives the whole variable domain SQTIHQWPATLVQPVGSPLSLECTVEGTSNPNLYWYRQAAGRGLQLLFYSVGIGQISSEVPQNLSASRPQDRQFILSSKKLLLSDSGFYLCAFDSASTDTQYFGPGTRLTVL.

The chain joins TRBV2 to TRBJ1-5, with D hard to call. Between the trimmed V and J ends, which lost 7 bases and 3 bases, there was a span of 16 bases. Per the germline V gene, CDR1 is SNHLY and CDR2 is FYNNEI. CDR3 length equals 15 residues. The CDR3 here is CASTDDSGINQPQHF. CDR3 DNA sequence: TGTGCCAGCACTGACGATAGCGGGATCAATCAGCCCCAGCATTTT.

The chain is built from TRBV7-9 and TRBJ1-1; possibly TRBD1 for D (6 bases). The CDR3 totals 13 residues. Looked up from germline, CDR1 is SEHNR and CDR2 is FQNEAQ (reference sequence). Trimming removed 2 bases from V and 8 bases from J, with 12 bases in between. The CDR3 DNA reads TGTGCCAGCAGCTTAAGGACAGAAACCGAAGCTTTCTTT. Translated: CASSLRTETEAFF.

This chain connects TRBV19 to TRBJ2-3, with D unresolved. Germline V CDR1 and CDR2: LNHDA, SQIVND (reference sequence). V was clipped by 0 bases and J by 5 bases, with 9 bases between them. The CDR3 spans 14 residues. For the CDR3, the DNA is TGTGCCAGTAGTATAGAAACAGCCCGAGATACGCAGTATTTT. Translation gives CASSIETARDTQYF.

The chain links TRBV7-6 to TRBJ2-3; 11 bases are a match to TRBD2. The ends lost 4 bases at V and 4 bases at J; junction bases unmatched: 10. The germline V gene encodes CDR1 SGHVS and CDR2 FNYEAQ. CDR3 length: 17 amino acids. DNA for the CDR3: TGTGCCAGCAGCTCTGGTATAGCGGGAGGGCCGCCAGATACGCAGTATTTT. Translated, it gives CASSSGIAGGPPDTQYF.

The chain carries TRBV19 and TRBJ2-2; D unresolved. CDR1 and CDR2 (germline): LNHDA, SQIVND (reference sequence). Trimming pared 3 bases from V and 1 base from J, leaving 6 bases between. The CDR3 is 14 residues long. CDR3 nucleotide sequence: TGTGCCAGTAGTATGAACGGGAACACCGGGGAGCTGTTTTTT. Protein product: CASSMNGNTGELFF. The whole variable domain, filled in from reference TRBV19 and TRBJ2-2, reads DGGITQSPKYLFRKEGQNVTLSCEQNLNHDAMYWYRQDPGQGLRLIYYSQIVNDFQKGDIAEGYSVSREKKESFPLTVTSAQKNPTAFYLCASSMNGNTGELFFGEGSRLTVL.

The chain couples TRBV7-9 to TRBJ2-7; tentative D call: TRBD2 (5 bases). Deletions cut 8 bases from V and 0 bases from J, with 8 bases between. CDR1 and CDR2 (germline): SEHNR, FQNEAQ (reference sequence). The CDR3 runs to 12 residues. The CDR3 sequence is CASQGSSYEQYF. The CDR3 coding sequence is TGTGCCAGCCAAGGGAGCTCCTACGAGCAGTACTTC.

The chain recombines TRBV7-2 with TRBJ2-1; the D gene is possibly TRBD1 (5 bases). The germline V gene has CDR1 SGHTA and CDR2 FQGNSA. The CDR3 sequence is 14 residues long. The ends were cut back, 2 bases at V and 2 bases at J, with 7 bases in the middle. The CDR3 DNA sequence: TGTGCCAGCAGCTTACAGGGTCCCTACAATGAGCAGTTCTTC. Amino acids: CASSLQGPYNEQFF.

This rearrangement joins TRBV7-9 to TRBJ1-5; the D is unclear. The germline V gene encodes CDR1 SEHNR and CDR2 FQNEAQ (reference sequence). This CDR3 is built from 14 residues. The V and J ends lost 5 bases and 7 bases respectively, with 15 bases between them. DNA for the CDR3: TGTGCCAGCAGCCGGGAGGGAGTTCGGCAGCCCCAGCATTTT. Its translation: CASSREGVRQPQHF.

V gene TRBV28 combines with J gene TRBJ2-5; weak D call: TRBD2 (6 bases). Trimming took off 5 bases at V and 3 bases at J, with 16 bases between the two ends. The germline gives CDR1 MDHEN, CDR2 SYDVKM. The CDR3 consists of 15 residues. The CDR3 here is CASSPPGPGEETQYF. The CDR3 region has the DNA TGTGCCAGCAGTCCGCCGGGCCCGGGGGAAGAGACCCAGTACTTC. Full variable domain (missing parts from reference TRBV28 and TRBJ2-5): DVKVTQSSRYLVKRTGEKVFLECVQDMDHENMFWYRQDPGLGLRLIYFSYDVKMKEKGDIPEGYSVSREKKERFSLILESASTNQTSMYLCASSPPGPGEETQYFGPGTRLLVL.

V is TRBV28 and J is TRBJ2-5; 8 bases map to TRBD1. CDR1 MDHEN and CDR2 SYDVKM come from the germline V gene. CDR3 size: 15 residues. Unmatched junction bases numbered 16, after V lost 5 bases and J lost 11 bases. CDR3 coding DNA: TGTGCCAGCAGTCTGACCGGGACAGGACGGGGAGAGCAGTACTTC. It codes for CASSLTGTGRGEQYF.

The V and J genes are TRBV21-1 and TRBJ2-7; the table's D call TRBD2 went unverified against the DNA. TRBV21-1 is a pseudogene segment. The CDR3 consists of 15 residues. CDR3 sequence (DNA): TGTGCCAGCAGCGGGTGGGACTCCCCACCCTACGAGCAGTACTTC. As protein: CASSGWDSPPYEQYF.

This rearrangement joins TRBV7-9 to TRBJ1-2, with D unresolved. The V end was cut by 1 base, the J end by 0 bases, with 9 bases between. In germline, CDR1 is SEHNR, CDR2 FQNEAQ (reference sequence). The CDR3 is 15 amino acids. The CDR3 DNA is TGTGCCAGCAGCTTAGGGGCAGGAACTAACTATGGCTACACCTTC. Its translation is CASSLGAGTNYGYTF. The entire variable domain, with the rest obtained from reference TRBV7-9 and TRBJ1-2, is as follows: DTGVSQNPRHKITKRGQNVTFRCDPISEHNRLYWYRQTLGQGPEFLTYFQNEAQLEKSRLLSDRFSAERPKGSFSTLEIQRTEQGDSAMYLCASSLGAGTNYGYTFGSGTRLTVV.